Listed below are T cell receptor beta chains from one sample, sequenced in a study of T cell changes during pregnancy in multiple sclerosis. Profiled with immunoSEQ multiplex PCR; TCRdb holds only in-frame clones, not every one. The sample has 21,000 or so clones; approximately 90% are singletons. The source was CD8+ T cells from peripheral blood mononuclear cells, collected in the second trimester of pregnancy. These receptor sequences come from a female donor in good health, enrolled as a control in a pregnancy study. CDR3s include the opening cysteine and the closing phenylalanine or tryptophan. Fields, in order: clone size, J gene, V gene, CDR3 length, D gene, CDR3 protein, CDR3 DNA. D genes are given only for firm matches. Rows give clone size only sometimes, using once, few, many, or a class for an expanded clone.

-,TRBJ2-5,TRBV5-1,16,-,CASSPGGRYSQETQYF,TGCGCCAGCAGCCCCGGAGGCCGATACTCCCAAGAGACCCAGTACTTC
-,TRBJ1-2,TRBV5-8,15,-,CASSLGVGIGYGYTF,TGTGCCAGCAGCTTGGGCGTCGGGATAGGGTATGGCTACACCTTC
-,TRBJ1-3,TRBV6-1,14,TRBD1,CASSETGAGNTIYF,TGTGCCAGCAGTGAGACAGGGGCTGGAAACACCATATATTTT
-,TRBJ1-4,TRBV6-5,14,-,CASSYSKRAEKLFF,TGTGCCAGCAGTTACTCGAAGAGGGCGGAAAAACTGTTTTTT
-,TRBJ1-3,TRBV5-6,13,-,CASSPDSGNTIYF,TGTGCCAGCAGCCCCGACAGTGGAAACACCATATATTTT
-,TRBJ1-1,TRBV13,14,-,CASSLWGEFPEAFF,TGTGCCAGCAGCTTATGGGGGGAATTCCCTGAAGCTTTCTTT
-,TRBJ1-2,TRBV4-1,13,-,CASSSIGGAGYTF,TGCGCCAGCAGTTCGATTGGGGGGGCTGGCTACACCTTC
-,TRBJ1-4,TRBV10-2,14,TRBD1,CASSESTGVEELFF,TGCGCCAGCAGTGAGTCGACAGGGGTGGAAGAGCTGTTTTTT
-,TRBJ2-5,TRBV7-2,14,TRBD2,CASSLGLRQETQYF,TGTGCCAGCAGCCTGGGACTACGCCAAGAGACCCAGTACTTC
-,TRBJ2-5,TRBV2,16,TRBD2,CASSVSRDYPQETQYF,TGTGCCAGCAGTGTGAGCCGGGACTACCCTCAAGAGACCCAGTACTTC
once,TRBJ1-5,TRBV19,15,-,CASRDEDYSNQPQHF,TGTGCCAGTAGAGATGAGGATTACAGCAATCAGCCCCAGCATTTT
-,TRBJ2-1,TRBV6-6,15,TRBD2,CASSGTSGFYNEQFF,TGTGCCAGCAGCGGGACTAGCGGGTTCTACAATGAGCAGTTCTTC
-,TRBJ1-5,TRBV4-3,13,-,CASSRYKNQPQHF,TGCGCCAGCAGCCGCTATAAAAATCAGCCCCAGCATTTT
-,TRBJ2-1,TRBV27,14,TRBD1,CASSLSTGLVEQFF,TGTGCCAGCAGCCTATCGACAGGGTTAGTTGAGCAGTTCTTC
-,TRBJ1-2,TRBV6-5,16,-,CASSYSSGGRRYGYTF,TGTGCCAGCAGTTACTCCTCGGGCGGGCGCCGCTATGGCTACACCTTC
-,TRBJ2-1,TRBV4-3,15,TRBD2,CASSRPTSGYNEQFF,TGCGCCAGCAGCCGCCCGACTAGCGGTTATAATGAGCAGTTCTTC
-,TRBJ2-1,TRBV27,15,TRBD2,CASSPTSGGSQEQFF,TGTGCCAGCAGTCCGACTAGCGGGGGTAGTCAGGAGCAGTTCTTC
-,TRBJ1-2,TRBV6-1,15,-,CASSEEEGAPYGYTF,TGTGCCAGCAGTGAAGAGGAAGGGGCCCCGTATGGCTACACCTTC
-,TRBJ2-7,TRBV11-3,14,-,CASTPSPVAYEQYF,TGTGCCAGCACCCCTTCCCCGGTCGCCTACGAGCAGTACTTC
-,TRBJ2-1,TRBV9,15,-,CASSAAGSSYNEQFF,TGTGCCAGCAGCGCCGCTGGGAGCTCCTACAATGAGCAGTTCTTC
-,TRBJ2-1,TRBV2,17,TRBD2,CASTMLASGRRDNEQFF,TGTGCCAGCACTATGTTGGCTAGCGGGAGGCGGGACAATGAGCAGTTCTTC
-,TRBJ2-7,TRBV28,13,TRBD2,CASSSGTIYEQYF,TGTGCCAGCAGTTCCGGGACTATCTACGAGCAGTACTTC
-,TRBJ2-1,TRBV30,12,-,CAWSEEGNEQFF,TGTGCCTGGAGTGAAGAGGGAAATGAGCAGTTCTTC
-,TRBJ2-1,TRBV7-2,16,-,CASSPGRWASYNEQFF,TGTGCCAGCAGCCCAGGTCGATGGGCCTCCTACAATGAGCAGTTCTTC
-,TRBJ2-3,TRBV13,14,-,CASSLSRATDTQYF,TGTGCCAGCAGCTTATCGAGAGCCACAGATACGCAGTATTTT
-,TRBJ2-7,TRBV11-3,15,-,CASSWTRDISYEQYF,TGTGCCAGCAGCTGGACCCGGGACATCTCCTACGAGCAGTACTTC
-,TRBJ1-5,TRBV27,16,-,CASSPAQAHPNQPQHF,TGTGCCAGCAGTCCAGCCCAGGCCCACCCGAATCAGCCCCAGCATTTT
-,TRBJ2-3,TRBV6-4,16,TRBD2,CASSDSSGRGTDTQYF,TGTGCCAGCAGTGACTCGAGCGGGAGAGGGACAGATACGCAGTATTTT
few,TRBJ2-7,TRBV19,13,-,CASSMGHRYEQYF,TGTGCCAGTAGTATGGGCCACAGATACGAGCAGTACTTC
-,TRBJ2-1,TRBV27,14,-,CASSFLSGNNEQFF,TGTGCCAGCAGTTTCCTTAGCGGAAACAATGAGCAGTTCTTC
-,TRBJ1-6,TRBV28,13,-,CASGLAGNSPLHF,TGTGCCAGCGGGCTGGCGGGTAATTCACCCCTCCACTTT